A selection of T cell receptor beta chains follows, all from one sample in a study of blood T cells in healthy people across ages. TCRdb ran MiXCR on the 5' RACE reads and lists one entry per CDR3 protein. The sample shows 980,000 or so distinct CDR3 sequences, roughly 52% of them seen only once. Specimen: blood. Every receptor here comes from a man in his thirties or forties in good health. Both conserved end residues are trimmed from each CDR3.

V gene: TRBV6-5
J gene: TRBJ2-7
CDR3 protein: ASSTRGRTSSYEQY

V gene: TRBV9
J gene: TRBJ2-1
CDR3 protein: ASSASGGAQNEQF

V gene: TRBV9
J gene: TRBJ1-5
CDR3 protein: ASSKFRGNHSNQPQH

V gene: TRBV7-3
J gene: TRBJ2-7
CDR3 protein: ASSLSVGGEQY

V gene: TRBV20-1
J gene: TRBJ2-5
CDR3 protein: SASRQRGGETQY

V gene: TRBV7-2
J gene: TRBJ2-7
CDR3 protein: ASSLERRCYEQY

V gene: TRBV30
J gene: TRBJ2-3
CDR3 protein: AWSLRNTQY

V gene: TRBV7-8
J gene: TRBJ2-1
CDR3 protein: ASSLDLGGSSSYNEQF

V gene: TRBV20-1
J gene: TRBJ2-1
CDR3 protein: SARGGSGGAVRDNEQF

V gene: TRBV6-4
J gene: TRBJ2-2
CDR3 protein: ASRREGNTGELF

V gene: TRBV7-6
J gene: TRBJ1-5
CDR3 protein: ASSPQGISQPQH

V gene: TRBV9
J gene: TRBJ1-6
CDR3 protein: ASSQQPGGNSPLH

V gene: TRBV5-1
J gene: -
CDR3 protein: ASGATSGTYEQY

V gene: TRBV5-1
J gene: TRBJ2-5
CDR3 protein: ASTLDRPAEETQY

V gene: TRBV28
J gene: TRBJ2-5
CDR3 protein: ASSPLGQASVRQY

V gene: TRBV12-3/TRBV12-4
J gene: TRBJ1-5
CDR3 protein: ASSLSGSQGQPQH

V gene: TRBV12-3/TRBV12-4
J gene: TRBJ2-3
CDR3 protein: ASRAGTGVIDTQY

V gene: TRBV6-1
J gene: TRBJ1-5
CDR3 protein: ASSEAGQALNQPQH

V gene: TRBV5-1
J gene: TRBJ2-5
CDR3 protein: ASSLDSETGGEQY

V gene: TRBV7-2
J gene: TRBJ2-7
CDR3 protein: ASSPPGRVYEQY